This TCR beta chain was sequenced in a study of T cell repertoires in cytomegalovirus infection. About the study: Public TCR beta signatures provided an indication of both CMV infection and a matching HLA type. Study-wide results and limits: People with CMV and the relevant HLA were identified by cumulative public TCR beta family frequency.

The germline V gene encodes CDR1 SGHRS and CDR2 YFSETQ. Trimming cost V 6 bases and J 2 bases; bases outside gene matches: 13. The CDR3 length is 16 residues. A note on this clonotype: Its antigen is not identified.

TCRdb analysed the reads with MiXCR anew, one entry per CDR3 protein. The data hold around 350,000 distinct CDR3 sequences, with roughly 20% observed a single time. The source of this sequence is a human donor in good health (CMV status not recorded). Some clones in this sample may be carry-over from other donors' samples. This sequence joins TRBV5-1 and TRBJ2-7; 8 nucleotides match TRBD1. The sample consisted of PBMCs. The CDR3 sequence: CASTLLTGTGAYEQYF. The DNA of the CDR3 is TGCGCCAGCACCCTCTTAACCGGGACAGGCGCCTACGAGCAGTACTTC.